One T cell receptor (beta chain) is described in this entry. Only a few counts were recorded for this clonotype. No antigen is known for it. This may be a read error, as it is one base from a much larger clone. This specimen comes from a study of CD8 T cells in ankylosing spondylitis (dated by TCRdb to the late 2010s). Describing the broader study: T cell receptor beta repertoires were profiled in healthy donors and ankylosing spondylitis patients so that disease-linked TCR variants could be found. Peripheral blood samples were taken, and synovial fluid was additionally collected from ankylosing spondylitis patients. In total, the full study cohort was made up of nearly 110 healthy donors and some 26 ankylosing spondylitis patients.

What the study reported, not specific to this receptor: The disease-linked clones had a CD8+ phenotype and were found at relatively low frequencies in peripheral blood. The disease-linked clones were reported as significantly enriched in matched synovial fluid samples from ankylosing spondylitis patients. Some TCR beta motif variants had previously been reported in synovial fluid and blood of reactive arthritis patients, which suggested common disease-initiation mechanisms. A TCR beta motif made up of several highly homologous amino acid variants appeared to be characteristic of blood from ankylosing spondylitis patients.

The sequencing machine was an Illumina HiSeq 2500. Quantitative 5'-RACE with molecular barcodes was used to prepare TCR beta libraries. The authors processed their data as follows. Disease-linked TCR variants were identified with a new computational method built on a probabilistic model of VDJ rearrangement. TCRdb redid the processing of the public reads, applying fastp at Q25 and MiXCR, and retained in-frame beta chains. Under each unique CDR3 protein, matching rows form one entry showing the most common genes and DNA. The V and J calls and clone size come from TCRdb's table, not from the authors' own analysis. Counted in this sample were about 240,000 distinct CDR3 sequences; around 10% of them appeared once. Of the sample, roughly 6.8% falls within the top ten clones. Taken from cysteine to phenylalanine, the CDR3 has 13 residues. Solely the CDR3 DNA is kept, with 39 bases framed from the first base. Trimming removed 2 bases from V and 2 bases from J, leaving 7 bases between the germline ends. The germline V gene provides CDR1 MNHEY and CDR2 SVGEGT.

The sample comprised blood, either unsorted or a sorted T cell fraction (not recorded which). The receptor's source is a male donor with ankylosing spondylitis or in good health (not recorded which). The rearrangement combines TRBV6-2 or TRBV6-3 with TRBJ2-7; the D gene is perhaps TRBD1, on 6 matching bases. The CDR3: CASSYNRAYEQYF. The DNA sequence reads TGTGCCAGCAGTTACAACAGGGCCTACGAGCAGTACTTC.